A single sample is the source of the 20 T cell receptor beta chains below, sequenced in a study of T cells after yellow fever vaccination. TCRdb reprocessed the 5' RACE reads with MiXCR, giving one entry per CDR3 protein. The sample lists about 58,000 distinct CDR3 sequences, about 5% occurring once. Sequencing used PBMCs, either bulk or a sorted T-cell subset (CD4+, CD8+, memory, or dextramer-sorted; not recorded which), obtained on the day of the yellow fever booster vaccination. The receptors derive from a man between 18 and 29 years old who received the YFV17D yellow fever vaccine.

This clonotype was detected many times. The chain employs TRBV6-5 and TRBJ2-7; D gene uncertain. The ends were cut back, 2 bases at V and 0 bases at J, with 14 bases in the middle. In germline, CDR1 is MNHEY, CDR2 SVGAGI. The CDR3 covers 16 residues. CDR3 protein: CASSYRARPSSYEQYF. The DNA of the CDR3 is TGTGCCAGCAGTTACAGAGCTAGACCGAGCTCCTACGAGCAGTACTTC.

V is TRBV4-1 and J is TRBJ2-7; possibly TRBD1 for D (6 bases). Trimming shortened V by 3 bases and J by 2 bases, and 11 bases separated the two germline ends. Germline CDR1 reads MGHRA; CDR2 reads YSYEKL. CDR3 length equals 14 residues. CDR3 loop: CASSHPGTPYEQYV. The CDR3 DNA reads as TGCGCCAGCAGCCATCCCGGGACACCCTACGAGCAGTACGTC.

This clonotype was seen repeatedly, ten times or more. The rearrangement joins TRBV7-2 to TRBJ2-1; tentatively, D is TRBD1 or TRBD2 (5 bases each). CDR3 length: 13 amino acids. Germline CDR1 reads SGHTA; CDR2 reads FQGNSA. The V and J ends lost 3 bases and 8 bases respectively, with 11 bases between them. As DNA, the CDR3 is TGTGCCAGCAGCTTGGGGACCCTTTATGAGCAGTTCTTC. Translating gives CASSLGTLYEQFF.

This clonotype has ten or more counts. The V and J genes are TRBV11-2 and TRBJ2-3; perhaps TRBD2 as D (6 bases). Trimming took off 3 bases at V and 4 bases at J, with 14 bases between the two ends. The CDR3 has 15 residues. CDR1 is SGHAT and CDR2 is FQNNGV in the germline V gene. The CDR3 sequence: CASSLDSAGPDTQYF. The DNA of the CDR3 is TGTGCCAGCAGCTTGGACTCGGCGGGGCCAGATACGCAGTATTTT.

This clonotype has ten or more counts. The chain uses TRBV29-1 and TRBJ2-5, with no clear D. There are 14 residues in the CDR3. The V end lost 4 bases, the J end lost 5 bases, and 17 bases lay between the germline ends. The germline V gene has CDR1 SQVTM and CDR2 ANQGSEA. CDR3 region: CSVGFSIHGETQYF. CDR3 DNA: TGCAGCGTTGGATTTTCGATACATGGGGAGACCCAGTACTTC. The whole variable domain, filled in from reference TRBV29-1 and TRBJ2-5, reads SAVISQKPSRDICQRGTSLTIQCQVDSQVTMMFWYRQQPGQSLTLIATANQGSEATYESGFVIDKFPISRPNLTFSTLTVSNMSPEDSSIYLCSVGFSIHGETQYFGPGTRLLVL.

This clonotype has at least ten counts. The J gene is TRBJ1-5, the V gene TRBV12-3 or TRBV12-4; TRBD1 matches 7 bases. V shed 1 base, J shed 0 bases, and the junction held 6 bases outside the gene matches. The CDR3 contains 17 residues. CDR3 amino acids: CASSLVQGLYSNQPQHF. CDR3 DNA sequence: TGTGCCAGCAGTTTAGTACAGGGGCTTTATAGCAATCAGCCCCAGCATTTT.

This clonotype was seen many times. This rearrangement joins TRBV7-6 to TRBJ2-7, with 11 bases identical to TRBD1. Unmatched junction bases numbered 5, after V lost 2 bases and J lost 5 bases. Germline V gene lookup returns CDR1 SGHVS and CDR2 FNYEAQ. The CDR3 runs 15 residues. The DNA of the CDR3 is TGTGCCAGCAGCTTACGGACAGGGGGCCAGAACGAGCAGTACTTC. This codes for CASSLRTGGQNEQYF.

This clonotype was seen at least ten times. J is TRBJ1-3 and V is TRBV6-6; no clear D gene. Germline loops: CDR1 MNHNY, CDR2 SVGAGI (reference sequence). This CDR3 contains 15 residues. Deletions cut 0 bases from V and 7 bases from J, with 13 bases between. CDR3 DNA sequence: TGTGCCAGCAGTTACTCGCCCGGCGGAGCCAACACCATATATTTT. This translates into CASSYSPGGANTIYF.

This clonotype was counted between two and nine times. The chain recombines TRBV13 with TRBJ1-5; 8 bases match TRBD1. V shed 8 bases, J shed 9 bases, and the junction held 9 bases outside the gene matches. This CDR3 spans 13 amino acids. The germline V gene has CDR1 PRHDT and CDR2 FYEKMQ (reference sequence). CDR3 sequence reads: CASRRQGKGPQHF. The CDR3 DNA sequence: TGTGCCAGCCGCCGACAGGGGAAGGGGCCCCAGCATTTT. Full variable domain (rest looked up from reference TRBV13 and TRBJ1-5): AAGVIQSPRHLIKEKRETATLKCYPIPRHDTVYWYQQGPGQDPQFLISFYEKMQSDKGSIPDRFSAQQFSDYHSELNMSSLELGDSALYFCASRRQGKGPQHFGDGTRLSIL.

CDR3 nucleotide sequence: TGTGCCAGCAGTGCCGACAGACCAGATACGCAGTATTTT. Protein: CASSADRPDTQYF. V and J are TRBV6-1 and TRBJ2-3; a weak D match, TRBD1 (5 bases). Germline CDR1 and CDR2: MNHNS and SASEGT. The CDR3 has 13 residues. Trimming left V 4 bases short and J 4 bases short, with 9 bases between.

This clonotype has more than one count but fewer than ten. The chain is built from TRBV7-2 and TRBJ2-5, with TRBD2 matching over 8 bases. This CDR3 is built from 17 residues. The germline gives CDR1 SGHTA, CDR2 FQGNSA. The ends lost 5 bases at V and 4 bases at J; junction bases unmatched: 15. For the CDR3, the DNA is TGTGCCAGCAGCGACCGTACCGGGACTAGTCCCTCAGAGACCCAGTACTTC. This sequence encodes CASSDRTGTSPSETQYF.

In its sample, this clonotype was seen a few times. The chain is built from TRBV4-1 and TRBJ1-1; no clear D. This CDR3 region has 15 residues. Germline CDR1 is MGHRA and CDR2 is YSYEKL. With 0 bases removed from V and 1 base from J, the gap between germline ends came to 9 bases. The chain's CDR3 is CASSQDMAENTEAFF. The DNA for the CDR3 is TGCGCCAGCAGCCAAGATATGGCAGAGAACACTGAAGCTTTCTTT.

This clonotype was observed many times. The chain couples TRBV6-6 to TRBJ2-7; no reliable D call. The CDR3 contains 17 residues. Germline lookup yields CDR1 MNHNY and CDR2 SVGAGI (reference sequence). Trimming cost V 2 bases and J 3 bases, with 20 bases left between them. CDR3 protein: CASSYTYPFASGYEQYV. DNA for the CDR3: TGTGCCAGCAGTTACACCTACCCGTTCGCCTCGGGCTACGAGCAGTACGTC.

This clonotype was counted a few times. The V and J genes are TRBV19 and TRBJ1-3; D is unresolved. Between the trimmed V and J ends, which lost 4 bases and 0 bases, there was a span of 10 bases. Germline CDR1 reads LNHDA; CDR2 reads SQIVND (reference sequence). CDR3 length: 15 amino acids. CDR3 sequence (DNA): TGTGCCAGTAGTAGAACAATCCTCTCTGGAAACACCATATATTTT. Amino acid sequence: CASSRTILSGNTIYF. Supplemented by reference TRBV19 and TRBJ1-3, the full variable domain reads DGGITQSPKYLFRKEGQNVTLSCEQNLNHDAMYWYRQDPGQGLRLIYYSQIVNDFQKGDIAEGYSVSREKKESFPLTVTSAQKNPTAFYLCASSRTILSGNTIYFGEGSWLTVV.

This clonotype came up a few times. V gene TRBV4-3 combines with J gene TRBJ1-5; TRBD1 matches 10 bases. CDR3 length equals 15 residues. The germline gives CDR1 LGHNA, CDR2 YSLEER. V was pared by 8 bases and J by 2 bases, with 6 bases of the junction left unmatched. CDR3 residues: CASSYGTGGNQPQHF. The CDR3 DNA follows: TGCGCCAGCTCGTACGGGACAGGGGGCAATCAGCCCCAGCATTTT.

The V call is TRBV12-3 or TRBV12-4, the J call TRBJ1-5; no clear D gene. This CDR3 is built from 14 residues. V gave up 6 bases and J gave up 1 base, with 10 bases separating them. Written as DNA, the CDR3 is TGTGCCAGCAGCCAAGGAATGAGCAATCAGCCCCAGCATTTT. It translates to CASSQGMSNQPQHF.

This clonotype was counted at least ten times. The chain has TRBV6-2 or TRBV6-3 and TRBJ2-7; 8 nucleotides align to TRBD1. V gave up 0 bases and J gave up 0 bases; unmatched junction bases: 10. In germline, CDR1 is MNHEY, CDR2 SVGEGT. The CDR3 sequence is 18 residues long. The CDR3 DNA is TGTGCCAGCAGTTACTCGCCAGGGGGCCTCCAAAGCTCCTACGAGCAGTACTTC. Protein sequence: CASSYSPGGLQSSYEQYF.

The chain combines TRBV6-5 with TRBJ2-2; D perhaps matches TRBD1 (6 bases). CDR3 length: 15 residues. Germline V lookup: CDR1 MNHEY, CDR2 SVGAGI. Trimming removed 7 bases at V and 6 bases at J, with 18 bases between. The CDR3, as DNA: TGTGCCAGCACGGTCTCGCCAGGGGCCCCCGGGGAGCTGTTTTTT. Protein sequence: CASTVSPGAPGELFF.

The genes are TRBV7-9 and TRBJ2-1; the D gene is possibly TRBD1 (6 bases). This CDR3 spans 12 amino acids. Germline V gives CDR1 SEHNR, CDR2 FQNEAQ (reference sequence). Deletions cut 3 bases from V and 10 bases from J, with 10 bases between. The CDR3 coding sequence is TGTGCCAGCAGCTTCAGGGGTCAAGAGCAGTTCTTC. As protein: CASSFRGQEQFF.

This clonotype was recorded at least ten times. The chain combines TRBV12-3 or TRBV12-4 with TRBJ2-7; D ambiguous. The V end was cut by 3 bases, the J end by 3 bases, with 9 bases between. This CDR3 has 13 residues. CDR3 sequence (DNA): TGTGCCAGCAGTTTTCACGGCAACTACGAGCAGTACTTC. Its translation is CASSFHGNYEQYF.